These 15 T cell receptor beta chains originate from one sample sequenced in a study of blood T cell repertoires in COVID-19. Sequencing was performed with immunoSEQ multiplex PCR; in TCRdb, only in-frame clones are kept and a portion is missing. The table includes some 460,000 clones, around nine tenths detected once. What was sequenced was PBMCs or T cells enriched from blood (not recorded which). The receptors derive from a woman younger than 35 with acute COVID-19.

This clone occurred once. CDR3 sequence reads: CASSLARTGLDEQYF. The CDR3 DNA reads as TGTGCCAGCAGTTTAGCCCGGACAGGGCTAGACGAGCAGTACTTC. This chain links TRBV28 with TRBJ2-7; 8 bases agree with TRBD1. The CDR3 has 15 amino acids. J lost 5 bases, V lost 2 bases, and 8 bases had no gene match. Germline V gives CDR1 MDHEN, CDR2 SYDVKM.

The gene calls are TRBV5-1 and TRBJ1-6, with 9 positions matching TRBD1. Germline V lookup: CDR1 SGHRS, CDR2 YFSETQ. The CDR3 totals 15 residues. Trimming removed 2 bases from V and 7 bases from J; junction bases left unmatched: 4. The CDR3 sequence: CASSFRTGENSPLHF. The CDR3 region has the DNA TGCGCCAGCAGCTTTAGGACAGGGGAAAATTCACCCCTCCACTTT. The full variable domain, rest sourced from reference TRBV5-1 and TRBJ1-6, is KAGVTQTPRYLIKTRGQQVTLSCSPISGHRSVSWYQQTPGQGLQFLFEYFSETQRNKGNFPGRFSGRQFSNSRSEMNVSTLELGDSALYLCASSFRTGENSPLHFGNGTRLTVT.

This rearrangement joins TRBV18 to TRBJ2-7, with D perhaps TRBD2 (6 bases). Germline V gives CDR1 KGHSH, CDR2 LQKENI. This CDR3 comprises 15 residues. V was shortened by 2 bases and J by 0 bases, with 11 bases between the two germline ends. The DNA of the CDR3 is TGTGCCAGCTCACCAAGTCCTAGCGTCTCCTACGAGCAGTACTTC. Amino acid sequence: CASSPSPSVSYEQYF.

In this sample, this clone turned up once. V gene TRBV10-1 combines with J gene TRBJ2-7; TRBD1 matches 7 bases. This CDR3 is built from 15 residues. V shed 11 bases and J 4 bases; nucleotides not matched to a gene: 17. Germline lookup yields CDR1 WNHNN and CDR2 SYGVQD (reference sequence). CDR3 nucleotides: TGCGCCGCTCGGCCTCCAGGGGGACAAATATACGAGCAGTACTTC. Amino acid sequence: CAARPPGGQIYEQYF.

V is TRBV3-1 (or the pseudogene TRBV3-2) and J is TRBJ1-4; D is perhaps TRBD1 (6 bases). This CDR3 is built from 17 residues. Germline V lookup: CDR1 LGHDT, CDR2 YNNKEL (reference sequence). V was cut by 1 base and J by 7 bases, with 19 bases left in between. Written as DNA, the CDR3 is TGTGCCAGCAGCCAAGGGGGCGGGGGGCGCATTGGTGAAAAACTGTTTTTT. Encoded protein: CASSQGGGGRIGEKLFF.

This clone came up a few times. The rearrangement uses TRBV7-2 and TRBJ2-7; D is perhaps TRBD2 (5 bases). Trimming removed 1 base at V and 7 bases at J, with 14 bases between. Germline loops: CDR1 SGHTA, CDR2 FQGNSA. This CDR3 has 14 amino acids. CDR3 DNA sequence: TGTGCCAGCAGCTTAGGGGCTAGCCAAGGGGAGCAGTACTTC. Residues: CASSLGASQGEQYF.

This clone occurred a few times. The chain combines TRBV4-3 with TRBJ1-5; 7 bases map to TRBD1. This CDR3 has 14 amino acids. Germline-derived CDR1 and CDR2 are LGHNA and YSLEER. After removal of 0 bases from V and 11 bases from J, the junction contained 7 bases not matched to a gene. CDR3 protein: CASSQDAGTAAQHF. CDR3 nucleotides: TGCGCCAGCAGCCAAGACGCGGGGACAGCAGCCCAGCATTTT.

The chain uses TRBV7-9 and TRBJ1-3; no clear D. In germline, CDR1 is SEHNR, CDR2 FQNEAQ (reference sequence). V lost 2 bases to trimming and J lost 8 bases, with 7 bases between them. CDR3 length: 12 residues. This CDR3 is CASSLTRDTIYF. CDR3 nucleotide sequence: TGTGCCAGCAGCTTAACTCGGGACACCATATATTTT.

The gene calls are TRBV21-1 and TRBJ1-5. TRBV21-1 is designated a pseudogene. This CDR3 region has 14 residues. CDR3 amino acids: CASTRSYSNQPQHF. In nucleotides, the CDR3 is TGTGCCAGCACTAGGAGTTATAGCAATCAGCCCCAGCATTTT.

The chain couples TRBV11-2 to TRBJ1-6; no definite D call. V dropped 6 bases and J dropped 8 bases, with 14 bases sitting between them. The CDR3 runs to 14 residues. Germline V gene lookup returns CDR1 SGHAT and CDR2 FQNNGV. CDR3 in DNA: TGTGCCAGCAGTCCGTCTTTCGGTTATTCACCCCTCCACTTT. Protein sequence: CASSPSFGYSPLHF.

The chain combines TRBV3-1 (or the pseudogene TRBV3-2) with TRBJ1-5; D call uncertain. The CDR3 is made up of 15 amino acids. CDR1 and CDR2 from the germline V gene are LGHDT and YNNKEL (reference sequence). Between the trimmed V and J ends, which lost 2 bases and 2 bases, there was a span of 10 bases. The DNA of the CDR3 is TGTGCCAGCAGCCAACGACTATTTGGCAATCAGCCCCAGCATTTT. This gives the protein CASSQRLFGNQPQHF.

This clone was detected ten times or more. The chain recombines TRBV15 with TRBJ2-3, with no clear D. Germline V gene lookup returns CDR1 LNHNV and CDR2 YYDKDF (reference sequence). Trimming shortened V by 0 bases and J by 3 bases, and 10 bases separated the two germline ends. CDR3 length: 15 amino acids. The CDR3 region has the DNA TGTGCCACCAGCAGAGATTTGACAACTACAGATACGCAGTATTTT. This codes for CATSRDLTTTDTQYF.

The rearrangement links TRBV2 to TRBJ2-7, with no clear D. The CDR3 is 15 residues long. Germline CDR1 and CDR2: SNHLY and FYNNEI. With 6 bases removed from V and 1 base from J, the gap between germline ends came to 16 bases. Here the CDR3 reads CASRNRNSFSYEQYF. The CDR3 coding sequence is TGTGCCAGCAGAAACCGTAACAGCTTTTCCTACGAGCAGTACTTC.

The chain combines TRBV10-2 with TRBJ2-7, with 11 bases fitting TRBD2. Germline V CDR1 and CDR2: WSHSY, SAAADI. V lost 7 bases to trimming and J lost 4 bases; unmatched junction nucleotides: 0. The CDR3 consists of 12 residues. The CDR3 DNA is TGCGCCAGCACTAGCGGGAGGTACGAGCAGTACTTC. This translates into CASTSGRYEQYF.

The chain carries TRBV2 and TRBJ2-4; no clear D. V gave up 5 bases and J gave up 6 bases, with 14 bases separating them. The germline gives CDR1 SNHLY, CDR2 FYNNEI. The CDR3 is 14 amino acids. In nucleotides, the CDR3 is TGTGCCAGCAGTCCTAGAGGCCCCTTAAACATTCAGTACTTC. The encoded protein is CASSPRGPLNIQYF.